This T cell receptor beta chain is from a study of naive and memory T cell subsets. Per the germline V gene, CDR1 is MDHEN and CDR2 is SYDVKM. This CDR3 has 14 residues. Trimming removed 2 bases at V and 1 base at J, with 8 bases between. Study-wide findings and caveats: Gini index rose across naive, CM, EM and EMRA in CD4 and CD8. Over 85% of naive TCR sequences appeared only once after error correction, unlike memory subsets.

An equimolar mix of two oligonucleotides served as the beta constant-region primer for TRBC1 and TRBC2. Ligated cDNA was amplified by four rounds of PCR with nested alpha and beta constant-region primers and SP2. Ligation attached a single-stranded oligonucleotide with a 12-nucleotide UMI and the SP2 primer to the cDNA 3' end. TCRdb re-called the UMI-ligation and nested PCR reads through MiXCR, storing one row per CDR3 protein. The repertoire holds over 100,000 distinct CDR3 sequences, with 36% as singletons. On this clonotype: Its antigen is unidentified.

Sequencing input: central memory CD4+ T cells from blood. The receptor was derived from a human donor in good health. The J gene is TRBJ1-1, the V gene TRBV28; no clear D. CDR3 DNA: TGTGCCAGCAGTTTAGGGTGGGCGAACACTGAAGCTTTCTTT. Encoded protein: CASSLGWANTEAFF. The full variable domain, in which reference TRBV28 and TRBJ1-1 provide the parts outside the CDR3, is DVKVTQSSRYLVKRTGEKVFLECVQDMDHENMFWYRQDPGLGLRLIYFSYDVKMKEKGDIPEGYSVSREKKERFSLILESASTNQTSMYLCASSLGWANTEAFFGQGTRLTVV.